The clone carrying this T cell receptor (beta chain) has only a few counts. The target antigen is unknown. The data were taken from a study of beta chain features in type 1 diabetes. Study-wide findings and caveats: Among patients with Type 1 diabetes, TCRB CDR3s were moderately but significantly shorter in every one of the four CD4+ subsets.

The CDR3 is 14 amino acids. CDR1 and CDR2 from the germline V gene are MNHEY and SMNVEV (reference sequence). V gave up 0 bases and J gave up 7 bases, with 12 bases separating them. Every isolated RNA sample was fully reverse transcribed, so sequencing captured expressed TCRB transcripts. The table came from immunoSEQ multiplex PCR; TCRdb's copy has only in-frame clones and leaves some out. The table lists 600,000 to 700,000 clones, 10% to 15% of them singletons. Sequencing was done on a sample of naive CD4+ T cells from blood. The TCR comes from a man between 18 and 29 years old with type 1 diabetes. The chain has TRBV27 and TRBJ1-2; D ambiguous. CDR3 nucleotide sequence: TGTGCCAGCAGTTTATCGGCCATAACGGGTGGCTACACCTTC. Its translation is CASSLSAITGGYTF.